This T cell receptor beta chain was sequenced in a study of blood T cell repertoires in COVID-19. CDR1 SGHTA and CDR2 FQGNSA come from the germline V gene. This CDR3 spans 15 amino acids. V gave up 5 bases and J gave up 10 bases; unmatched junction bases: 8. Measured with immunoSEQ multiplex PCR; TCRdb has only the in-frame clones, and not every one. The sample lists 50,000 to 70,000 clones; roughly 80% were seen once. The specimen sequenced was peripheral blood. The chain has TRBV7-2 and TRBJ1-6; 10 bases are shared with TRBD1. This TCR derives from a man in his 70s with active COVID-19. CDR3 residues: CASSPRDRGQSPLHF. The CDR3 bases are TGTGCCAGCAGCCCCCGGGACAGGGGACAATCACCCCTCCACTTT.